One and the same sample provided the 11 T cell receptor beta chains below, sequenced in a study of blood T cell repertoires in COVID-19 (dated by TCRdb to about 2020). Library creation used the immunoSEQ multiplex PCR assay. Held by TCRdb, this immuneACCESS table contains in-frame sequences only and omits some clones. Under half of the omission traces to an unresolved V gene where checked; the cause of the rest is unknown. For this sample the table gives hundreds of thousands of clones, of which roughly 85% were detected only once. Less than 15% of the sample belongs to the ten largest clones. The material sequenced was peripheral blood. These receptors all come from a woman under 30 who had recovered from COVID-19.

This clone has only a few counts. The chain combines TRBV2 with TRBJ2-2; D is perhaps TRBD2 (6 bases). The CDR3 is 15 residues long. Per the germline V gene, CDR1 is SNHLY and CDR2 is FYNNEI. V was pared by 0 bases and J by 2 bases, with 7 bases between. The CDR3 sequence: CASSEAGGNTGELFF. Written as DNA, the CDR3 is TGTGCCAGCAGTGAAGCGGGGGGAAACACCGGGGAGCTGTTTTTT.

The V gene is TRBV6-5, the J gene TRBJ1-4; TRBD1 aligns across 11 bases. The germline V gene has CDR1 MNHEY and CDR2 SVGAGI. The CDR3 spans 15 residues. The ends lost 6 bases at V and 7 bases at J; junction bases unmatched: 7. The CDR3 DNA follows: TGTGCCAGCAGAAACCAGGGACAGGGGGGTGAAAAACTGTTTTTT. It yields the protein CASRNQGQGGEKLFF.

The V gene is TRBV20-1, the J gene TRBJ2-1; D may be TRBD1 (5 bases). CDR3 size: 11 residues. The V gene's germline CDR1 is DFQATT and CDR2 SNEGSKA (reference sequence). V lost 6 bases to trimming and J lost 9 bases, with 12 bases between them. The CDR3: CSAPFRGEQFF. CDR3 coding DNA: TGCAGTGCGCCATTTAGGGGTGAGCAGTTCTTC.

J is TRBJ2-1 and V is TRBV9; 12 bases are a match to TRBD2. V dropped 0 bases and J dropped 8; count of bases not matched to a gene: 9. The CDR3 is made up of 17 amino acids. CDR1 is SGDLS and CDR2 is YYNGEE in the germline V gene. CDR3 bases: TGTGCCAGCAGCGTAGATTCGAGGCTAGCGGGAGGGTATGAGCAGTTCTTC. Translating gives CASSVDSRLAGGYEQFF. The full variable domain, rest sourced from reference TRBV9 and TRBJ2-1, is DSGVTQTPKHLITATGQRVTLRCSPRSGDLSVYWYQQSLDQGLQFLIQYYNGEERAKGNILERFSAQQFPDLHSELNLSSLELGDSALYFCASSVDSRLAGGYEQFFGPGTRLTVL.

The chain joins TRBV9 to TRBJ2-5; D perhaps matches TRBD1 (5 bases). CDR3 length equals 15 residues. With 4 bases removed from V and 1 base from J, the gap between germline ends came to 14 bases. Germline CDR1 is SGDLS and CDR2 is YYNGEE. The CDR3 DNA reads TGTGCCAGCAGCCAGGGTTGGTCCTTCCAAGAGACCCAGTACTTC. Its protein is CASSQGWSFQETQYF.

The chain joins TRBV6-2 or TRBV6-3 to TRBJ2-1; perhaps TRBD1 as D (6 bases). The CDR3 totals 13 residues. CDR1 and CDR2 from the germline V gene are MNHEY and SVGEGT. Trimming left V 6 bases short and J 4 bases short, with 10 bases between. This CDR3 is CASSGQRYNEQFF. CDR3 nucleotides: TGTGCCAGCAGCGGACAGCGGTACAATGAGCAGTTCTTC.

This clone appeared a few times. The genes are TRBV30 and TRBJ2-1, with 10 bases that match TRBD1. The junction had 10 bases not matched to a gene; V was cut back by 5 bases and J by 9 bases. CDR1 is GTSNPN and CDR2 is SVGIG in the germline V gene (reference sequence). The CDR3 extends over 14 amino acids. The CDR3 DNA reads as TGTGCCTGGGAGGTTGGGACAGGGGTTGGTGAGCAGTTCTTC. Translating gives CAWEVGTGVGEQFF.

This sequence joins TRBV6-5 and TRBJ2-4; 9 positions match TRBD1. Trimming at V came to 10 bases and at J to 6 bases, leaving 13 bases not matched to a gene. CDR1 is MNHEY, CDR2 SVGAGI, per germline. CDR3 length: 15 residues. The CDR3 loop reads CATFPGQGVGNIQYF. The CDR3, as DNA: TGTGCCACCTTCCCGGGACAGGGAGTGGGAAACATTCAGTACTTC.

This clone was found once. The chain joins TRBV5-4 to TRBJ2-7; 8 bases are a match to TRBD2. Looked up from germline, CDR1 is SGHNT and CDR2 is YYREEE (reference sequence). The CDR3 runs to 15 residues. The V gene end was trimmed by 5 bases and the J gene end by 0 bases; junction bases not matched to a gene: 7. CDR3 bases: TGTGCCAGCAGAGTCGAGCTAGCGGGCTCCTACGAGCAGTACTTC. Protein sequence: CASRVELAGSYEQYF.

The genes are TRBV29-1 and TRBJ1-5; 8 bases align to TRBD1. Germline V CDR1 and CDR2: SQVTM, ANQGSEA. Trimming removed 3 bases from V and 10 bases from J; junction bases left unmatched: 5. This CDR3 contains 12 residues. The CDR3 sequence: CSVETGEGPQHF. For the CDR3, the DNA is TGCAGCGTTGAGACAGGGGAGGGCCCCCAGCATTTT.

The CDR3 loop reads CSVDDSTGPNTEAFF. DNA of the CDR3: TGCAGCGTTGACGATTCGACAGGGCCGAACACTGAAGCTTTCTTT. V and J are TRBV29-1 and TRBJ1-1; 7 bases are a match to TRBD1. The CDR3 runs 15 residues. Germline V CDR1 and CDR2: SQVTM, ANQGSEA. Trimming cost V 3 bases and J 1 base; bases outside gene matches: 8.